A single sample gave rise to the 9 T cell receptor beta chains below, sequenced in a study of blood T cell repertoires in COVID-19. TCRdb's copy holds only in-frame clones and misses some; the assay was immunoSEQ multiplex PCR. The sample yields around 460,000 clones, around 90% seen once. Material: peripheral blood. Source of these receptors: a young man with COVID-19, enrolled during active disease.

The chain links TRBV28 to TRBJ2-4; TRBD1 agrees at 9 bases. Losses at the gene ends were 7 bases for V and 5 bases for J; bases not matched to a gene: 6. Germline-derived CDR1 and CDR2 are MDHEN and SYDVKM. The CDR3 runs to 14 residues. The chain's CDR3 is CASNTGGTENIQYF. The CDR3 DNA is TGTGCCAGCAACACAGGGGGCACAGAAAACATTCAGTACTTC.

This chain joins TRBV5-4 and TRBJ2-1, with TRBD2 identical over 7 bases. The J segment lost 6 bases and the V segment lost 4 bases, leaving 13 bases of the junction unmatched. CDR1 is SGHNT and CDR2 is YYREEE in the germline V gene (reference sequence). The CDR3 runs to 16 residues. CDR3 sequence (DNA): TGTGCCAGCAGCAGGAAGACTAGGGAGGGGTCCAATGAGCAGTTCTTC. Its protein product is CASSRKTREGSNEQFF.

The chain combines TRBV9 with TRBJ2-1; 8 bases fit TRBD2. With V trimmed by 3 bases and J by 5 bases, 7 bases remained unmatched. The length of the CDR3 is 15 residues. Germline loops: CDR1 SGDLS, CDR2 YYNGEE. CDR3 bases: TGTGCCAGCAGCGCCGGGACTAGGGAAGACAATGAGCAGTTCTTC. As protein: CASSAGTREDNEQFF.

The rearrangement uses TRBV6-5 and TRBJ1-2, with TRBD1 identical over 7 bases. This CDR3 region has 13 residues. Per the germline V gene, CDR1 is MNHEY and CDR2 is SVGAGI. The V gene end was trimmed by 6 bases and the J gene end by 2 bases; junction bases not matched to a gene: 3. CDR3 residues: CASSQTGNYGYTF. The CDR3 nucleotides are TGTGCCAGCAGCCAGACAGGGAACTATGGCTACACCTTC.

V gene TRBV5-4 combines with J gene TRBJ1-2; D is perhaps TRBD1 (5 bases). The V end lost 2 bases, the J end lost 1 base, and 9 bases lay between the germline ends. The CDR3 is made up of 14 amino acids. Germline values: CDR1 SGHNT, CDR2 YYREEE (reference sequence). This CDR3 reads CASSFQGNNYGYTF. CDR3 nucleotides: TGTGCCAGCAGCTTCCAGGGAAATAACTATGGCTACACCTTC.

The gene calls are TRBV4-1 and TRBJ2-3; TRBD2 agrees at 7 bases. V lost 0 bases to trimming and J lost 6 bases; unmatched junction nucleotides: 9. This CDR3 is built from 16 residues. Germline V gene lookup returns CDR1 MGHRA and CDR2 YSYEKL. The CDR3 reads CASSQDGNPAGDTQYF. CDR3 sequence (DNA): TGCGCCAGCAGCCAAGATGGTAACCCAGCGGGGGATACGCAGTATTTT.

This chain links TRBV10-2 with TRBJ2-3; 10 nucleotides agree with TRBD2. Germline-derived CDR1 and CDR2 are WSHSY and SAAADI. The V and J ends lost 10 bases and 4 bases, in that order; junction bases with no gene match: 17. The CDR3 covers 17 residues. CDR3 residues: CATADLSGGFDPDTQYF. The DNA of the CDR3 is TGCGCCACTGCAGACCTTAGCGGGGGGTTTGATCCAGATACGCAGTATTTT.

The rearrangement uses TRBV7-9 and TRBJ1-1; D unclear. Trimming stripped 1 base from V and 10 bases from J, with 7 bases between. Per germline, CDR1 SEHNR and CDR2 FQNEAQ (reference sequence). The CDR3 totals 11 residues. CDR3 DNA sequence: TGTGCCAGCAGCTTAGACTCGTCAGCTTTCTTT. It is translated as CASSLDSSAFF.

The chain joins TRBV2 to TRBJ1-1, with 10 bases fitting TRBD1. The germline gives CDR1 SNHLY, CDR2 FYNNEI. This CDR3 has 13 amino acids. With 6 bases clipped from V and 7 bases from J, the junction kept 5 bases outside the gene matches. This chain's CDR3 is CASSGQGVDEAFF. In nucleotides, the CDR3 is TGTGCCAGCAGCGGACAGGGGGTCGATGAAGCTTTCTTT.